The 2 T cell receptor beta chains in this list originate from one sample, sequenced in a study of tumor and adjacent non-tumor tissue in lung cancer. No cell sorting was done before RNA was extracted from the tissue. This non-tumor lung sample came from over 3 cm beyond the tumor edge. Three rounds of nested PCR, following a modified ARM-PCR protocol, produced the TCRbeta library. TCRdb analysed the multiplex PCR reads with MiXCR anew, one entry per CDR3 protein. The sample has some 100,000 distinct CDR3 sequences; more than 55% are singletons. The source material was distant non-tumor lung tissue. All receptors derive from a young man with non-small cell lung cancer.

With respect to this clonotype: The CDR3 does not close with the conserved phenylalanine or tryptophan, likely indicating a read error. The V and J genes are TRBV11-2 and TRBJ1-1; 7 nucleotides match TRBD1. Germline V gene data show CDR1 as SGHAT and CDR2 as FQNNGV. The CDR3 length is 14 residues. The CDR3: CDGSIDRDSTEAFY. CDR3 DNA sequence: TGTGACGGCAGCATAGACAGGGATAGCACTGAAGCTTTCTAT.

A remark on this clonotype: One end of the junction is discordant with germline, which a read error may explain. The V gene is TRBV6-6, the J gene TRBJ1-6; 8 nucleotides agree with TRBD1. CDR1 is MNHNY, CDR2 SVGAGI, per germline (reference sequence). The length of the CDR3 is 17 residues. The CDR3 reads CTSNRQGPSSYNSPLHF. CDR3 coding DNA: TGTACCAGCAACCGACAGGGGCCCAGTTCCTATAATTCACCCCTCCACTTT.